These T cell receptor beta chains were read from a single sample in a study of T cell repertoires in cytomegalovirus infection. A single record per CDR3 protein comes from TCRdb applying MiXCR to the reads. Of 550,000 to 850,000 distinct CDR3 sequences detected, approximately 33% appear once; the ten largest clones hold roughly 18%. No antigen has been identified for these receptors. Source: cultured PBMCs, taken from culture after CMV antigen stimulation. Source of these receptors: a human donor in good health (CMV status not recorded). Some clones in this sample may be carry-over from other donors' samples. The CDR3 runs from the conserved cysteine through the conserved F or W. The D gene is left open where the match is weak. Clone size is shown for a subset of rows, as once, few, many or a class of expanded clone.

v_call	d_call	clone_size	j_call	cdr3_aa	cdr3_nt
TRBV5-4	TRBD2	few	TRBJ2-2	CASSLLLAGVTGELFF	TGTGCCAGCAGCTTGTTACTAGCGGGAGTCACCGGGGAGCTGTTTTTT
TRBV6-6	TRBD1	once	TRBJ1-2	CAAQGGAGYTF	TGTGCCGCCCAGGGGGGTGCGGGCTACACCTTC
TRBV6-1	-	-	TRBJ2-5	CASSIQGQAWRETQYF	TGTGCCAGCAGTATACAGGGACAAGCGTGGCGGGAGACCCAGTACTTC
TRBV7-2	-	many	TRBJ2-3	CASSLGQGTRSTDTQYF	TGTGCCAGCAGCTTAGGGCAGGGAACTAGAAGTACAGATACGCAGTATTTT
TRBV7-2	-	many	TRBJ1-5	CASSLWGVLDQPQHF	TGTGCCAGCAGCTTATGGGGAGTACTGGATCAGCCCCAGCATTTT
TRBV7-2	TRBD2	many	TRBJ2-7	CASSLTGGQGEQYF	TGTGCCAGCAGCTTAACGGGGGGGCAGGGCGAGCAGTACTTC
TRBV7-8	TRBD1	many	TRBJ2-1	CASSPRDRVSHEQFF	TGTGCCAGCAGCCCCAGGGACAGGGTTAGTCATGAGCAGTTCTTC
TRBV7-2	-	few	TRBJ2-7	CASSFEVGYEQYF	TGTGCCAGCAGCTTCGAGGTGGGCTACGAGCAGTACTTC
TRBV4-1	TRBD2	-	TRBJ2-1	CASSQSGGPLPNEQFF	TGCGCCAGCAGCCAAAGCGGGGGGCCTCTACCAAATGAGCAGTTCTTC
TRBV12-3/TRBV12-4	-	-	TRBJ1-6	CASRPSRGSRGSPLHF	TGTGCCAGCAGACCATCTCGGGGGAGTCGAGGTTCACCCCTCCACTTT
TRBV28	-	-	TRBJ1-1	CASSLMITEAFF	TGTGCCAGCAGTTTAATGATCACTGAAGCTTTCTTT
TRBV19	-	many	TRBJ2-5	CASSLGRSETQYF	TGTGCCAGTAGTTTGGGACGCTCCGAGACCCAGTACTTC
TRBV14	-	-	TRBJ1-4	CASSQWSQNNEKLFF	TGTGCCAGCAGCCAATGGAGTCAGAATAATGAAAAACTGTTTTTT
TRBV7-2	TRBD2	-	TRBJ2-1	CASSSRPAGYNEQFF	TGTGCCAGCAGCTCGCGGCCAGCGGGGTACAATGAGCAGTTCTTC
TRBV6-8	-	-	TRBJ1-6	CASSYGGSNSPLHF	TGTGCCAGCAGTTACGGGGGTTCCAATTCACCCCTCCACTTT
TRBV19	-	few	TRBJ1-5	CASSPGTGYSNQPQHF	TGTGCCAGTAGTCCCGGGACCGGTTATAGCAATCAGCCCCAGCATTTT
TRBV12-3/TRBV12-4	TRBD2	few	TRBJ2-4	CASTSLTSGSPKNIQYF	TGTGCCAGCACCTCCCTGACTAGCGGGAGCCCCAAAAACATTCAGTACTTC
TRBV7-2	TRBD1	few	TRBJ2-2	CASSFGQGITGELFF	TGTGCCAGCAGCTTCGGACAGGGAATTACCGGGGAGCTGTTTTTT
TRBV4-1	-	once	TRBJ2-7	CASSQDAGRAGMGYEQYF	TGCGCCAGCAGCCAAGATGCGGGAAGGGCGGGAATGGGCTACGAGCAGTACTTC
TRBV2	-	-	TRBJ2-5	CASKGSFNRQETQYF	TGTGCCAGCAAGGGGTCGTTCAATCGTCAAGAGACCCAGTACTTC
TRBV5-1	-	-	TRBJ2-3	CASRQDADTQYF	TGCGCCAGCAGACAAGATGCAGATACGCAGTATTTT
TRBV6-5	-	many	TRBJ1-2	CASSLDGRYGYTF	TGTGCCAGCAGTCTTGACGGGCGATATGGCTACACCTTC
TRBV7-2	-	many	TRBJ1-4	CASSLDGTGNEKLFF	TGTGCCAGCAGCTTAGACGGTACTGGGAATGAAAAACTGTTTTTT
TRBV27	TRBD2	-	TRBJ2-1	CASSQRGGGGTSPFF	TGTGCCAGCAGTCAGCGCGGGGGGGGAGGGACATCCCCGTTCTTC
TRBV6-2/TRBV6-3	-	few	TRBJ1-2	CASSPRITGHTF	TGTGCCAGCAGTCCCCGTATCACCGGGCACACCTTC
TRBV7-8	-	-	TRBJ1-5	CASSLAEGRNQPQHF	TGTGCCAGCAGCTTAGCAGAGGGGCGCAATCAGCCCCAGCATTTT
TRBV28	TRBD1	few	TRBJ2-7	CANGQGGDYEQYF	TGTGCCAATGGACAGGGGGGCGACTACGAGCAGTACTTC
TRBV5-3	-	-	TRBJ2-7	CASSTRDPLNEQYF	TGTGCCAGCAGCACACGGGACCCCCTGAACGAGCAGTACTTC
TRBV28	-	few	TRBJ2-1	CASSFISGEQFF	TGTGCCAGCAGTTTCATTAGCGGTGAGCAGTTCTTC
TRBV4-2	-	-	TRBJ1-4	CASSQPGTSHEKLFF	TGTGCCAGCAGCCAGCCCGGGACAAGCCATGAAAAACTGTTTTTT
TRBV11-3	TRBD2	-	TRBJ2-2	CASSPRGGSPGELFF	TGTGCCAGCAGCCCACGGGGGGGGAGCCCCGGGGAGCTGTTTTTT
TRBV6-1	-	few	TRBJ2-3	CASTESTDTQYF	TGTGCCAGCACAGAGTCAACAGATACGCAGTATTTT
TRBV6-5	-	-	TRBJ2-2	CASRTWSGELFF	TGTGCCAGCAGGACGTGGTCCGGGGAGCTGTTTTTT
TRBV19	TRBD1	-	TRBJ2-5	CASTPTGSQTQYF	TGTGCCAGTACTCCGACAGGGTCGCAGACCCAGTACTTC
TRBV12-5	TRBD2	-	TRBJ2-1	CASGSGGTSQFF	TGTGCTAGTGGCTCGGGGGGGACTAGTCAGTTCTTC
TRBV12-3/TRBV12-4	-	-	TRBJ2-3	CASSLWIDTQYF	TGTGCCAGCAGTCTCTGGATAGATACGCAGTATTTT
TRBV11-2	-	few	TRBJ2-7	CASGWITAISYEQYF	TGTGCCAGCGGATGGATCACGGCCATCTCCTACGAGCAGTACTTC
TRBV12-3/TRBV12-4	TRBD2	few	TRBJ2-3	CASHGSAGGPDTQYF	TGTGCCAGCCACGGCTCGGCGGGGGGGCCAGATACGCAGTATTTT
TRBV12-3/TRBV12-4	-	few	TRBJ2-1	CASSTRGGVYNEQFF	TGTGCCAGCAGCACGAGGGGGGGGGTCTACAATGAGCAGTTCTTC
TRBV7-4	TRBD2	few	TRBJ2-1	CASSLRLAGNVEQFF	TGTGCCAGCAGCTTAAGGCTAGCGGGAAACGTTGAGCAGTTCTTC
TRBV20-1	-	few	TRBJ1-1	CSARDPGVNTEAFF	TGCAGTGCTAGAGATCCGGGTGTTAATACTGAAGCTTTCTTT
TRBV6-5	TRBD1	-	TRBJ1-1	CASGRDSQNTEAFF	TGTGCCAGCGGGCGGGACAGCCAGAACACTGAAGCTTTCTTT